Below, 2 T cell receptor beta chains from the same sample are listed, as sequenced in a study of Ad26.COV2.S vaccination and SARS-CoV-2 variants. Here immunoSEQ multiplex PCR was the method, and the copy in TCRdb shows in-frame clones only, minus some. This sample yields 300,000 to 450,000 clones, of which 85% are seen a single time; approximately 3.5% belongs to the top ten. Sample treatment: over 15 received Ad26.COV2.S at low or high dose, single or two shots; about 5 received placebo; per-sample allocation not given. Collection of samples fell on day 63 after the first vaccine or placebo injection. The material sequenced was peripheral blood, taken in a trial of Ad26.COV2.S vaccine versus placebo. These receptor sequences come from a person aged 18-60 years who received the Ad26.COV2.S COVID-19 vaccine or a placebo.

The rearrangement links TRBV7-6 to TRBJ2-5; 9 nucleotides agree with TRBD1. Germline V gene data show CDR1 as SGHVS and CDR2 as FNYEAQ. This CDR3 has 15 amino acids. V shed 1 base, J shed 5 bases, and the junction held 5 bases outside the gene matches. CDR3 residues: CASSLGDRVWETQYF. The CDR3 bases are TGTGCCAGCAGCTTAGGGGACAGGGTCTGGGAGACCCAGTACTTC.

CDR3 sequence: CASSQLSGTGYEKLFF. The CDR3 nucleotides read TGCGCCAGCAGCCAATTGTCTGGGACAGGGTACGAAAAACTGTTTTTT. The chain carries TRBV4-3 and TRBJ1-4; TRBD1 agrees at 9 bases. Germline V gene data show CDR1 as LGHNA and CDR2 as YSLEER. V lost 2 bases and J lost 8; bases outside the gene matches: 9. The CDR3 length is 16 residues.